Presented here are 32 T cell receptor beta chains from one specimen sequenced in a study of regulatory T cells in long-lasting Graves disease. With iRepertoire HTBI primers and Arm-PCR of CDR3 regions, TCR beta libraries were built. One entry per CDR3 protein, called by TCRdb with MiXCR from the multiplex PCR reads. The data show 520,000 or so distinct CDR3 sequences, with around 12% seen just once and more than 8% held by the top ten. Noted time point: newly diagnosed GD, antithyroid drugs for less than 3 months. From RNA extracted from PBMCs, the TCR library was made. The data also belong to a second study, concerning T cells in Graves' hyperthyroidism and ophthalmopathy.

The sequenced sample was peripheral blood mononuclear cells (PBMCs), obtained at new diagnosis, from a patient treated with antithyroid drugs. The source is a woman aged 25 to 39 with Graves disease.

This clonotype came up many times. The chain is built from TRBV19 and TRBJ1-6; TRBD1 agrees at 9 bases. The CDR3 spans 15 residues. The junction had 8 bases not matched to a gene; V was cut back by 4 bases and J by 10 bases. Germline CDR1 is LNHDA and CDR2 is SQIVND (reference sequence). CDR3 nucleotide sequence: TGTGCCAGTAGTACCCCGGGACAGGGTGCCTCACCCCTCCACTTT. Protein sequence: CASSTPGQGASPLHF. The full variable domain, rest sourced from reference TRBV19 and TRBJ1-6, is DGGITQSPKYLFRKEGQNVTLSCEQNLNHDAMYWYRQDPGQGLRLIYYSQIVNDFQKGDIAEGYSVSREKKESFPLTVTSAQKNPTAFYLCASSTPGQGASPLHFGNGTRLTVT.

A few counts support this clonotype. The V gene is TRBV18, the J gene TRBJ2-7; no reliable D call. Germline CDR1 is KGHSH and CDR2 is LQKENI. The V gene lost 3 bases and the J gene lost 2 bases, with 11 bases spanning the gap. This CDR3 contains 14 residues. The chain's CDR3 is CASSPAQIPYEQYF. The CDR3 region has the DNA TGTGCCAGCTCACCTGCGCAGATACCCTACGAGCAGTACTTC.

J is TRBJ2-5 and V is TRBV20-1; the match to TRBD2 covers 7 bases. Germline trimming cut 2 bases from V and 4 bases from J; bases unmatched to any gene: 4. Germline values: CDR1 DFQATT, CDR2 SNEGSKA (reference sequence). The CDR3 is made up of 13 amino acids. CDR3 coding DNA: TGCAGTGCTAGACGATCGGGAGGAGAGACCCAGTACTTC. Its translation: CSARRSGGETQYF.

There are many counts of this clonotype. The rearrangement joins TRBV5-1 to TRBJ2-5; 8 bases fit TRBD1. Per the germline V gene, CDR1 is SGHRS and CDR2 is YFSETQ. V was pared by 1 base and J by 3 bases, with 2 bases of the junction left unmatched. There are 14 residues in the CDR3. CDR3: CASSLTTGEETQYF. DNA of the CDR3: TGCGCCAGCAGCTTGACGACAGGGGAAGAGACCCAGTACTTC.

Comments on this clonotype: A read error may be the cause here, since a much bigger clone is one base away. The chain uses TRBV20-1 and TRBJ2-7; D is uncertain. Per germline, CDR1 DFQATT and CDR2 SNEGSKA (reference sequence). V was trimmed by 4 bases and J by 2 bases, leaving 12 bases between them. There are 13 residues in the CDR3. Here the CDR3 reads CSAIVGVPYEQYF. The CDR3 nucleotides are TGCAGTGCTATCGTTGGCGTTCCCTACGAGCAGTACTTC.

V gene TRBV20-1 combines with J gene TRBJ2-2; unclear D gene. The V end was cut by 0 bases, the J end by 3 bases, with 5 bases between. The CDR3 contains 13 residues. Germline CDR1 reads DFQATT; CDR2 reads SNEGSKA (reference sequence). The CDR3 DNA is TGCAGTGCTAGAGATAGGGACACCGGGGAGCTGTTTTTT. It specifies CSARDRDTGELFF.

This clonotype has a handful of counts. The CDR3 DNA follows: TGTGCCAGCAGCCTCCGACTAGCGAGCCAAGAGACCCAGTACTTC. Translating gives CASSLRLASQETQYF. The chain recombines TRBV6-1 with TRBJ2-5; 8 bases are a match to TRBD2. The CDR3 sequence is 15 residues long. Losses at the gene ends were 6 bases for V and 1 base for J; bases not matched to a gene: 7. Looked up from germline, CDR1 is MNHNS and CDR2 is SASEGT.

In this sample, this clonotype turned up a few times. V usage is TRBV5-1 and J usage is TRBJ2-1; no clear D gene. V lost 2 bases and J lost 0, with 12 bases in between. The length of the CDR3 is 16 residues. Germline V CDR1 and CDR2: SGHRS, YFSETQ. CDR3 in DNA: TGCGCCAGCAGCTTTTCTTCCTCGAGCTCCTACAATGAGCAGTTCTTC. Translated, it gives CASSFSSSSSYNEQFF.

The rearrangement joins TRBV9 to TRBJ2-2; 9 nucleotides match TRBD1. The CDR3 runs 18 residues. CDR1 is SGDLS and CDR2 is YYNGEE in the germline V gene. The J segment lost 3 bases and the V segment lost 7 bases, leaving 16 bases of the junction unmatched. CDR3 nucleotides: TGTGCCAGCCCCGTGCATCCCCGGGACAGGGTTCACACCGGGGAGCTGTTTTTT. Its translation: CASPVHPRDRVHTGELFF.

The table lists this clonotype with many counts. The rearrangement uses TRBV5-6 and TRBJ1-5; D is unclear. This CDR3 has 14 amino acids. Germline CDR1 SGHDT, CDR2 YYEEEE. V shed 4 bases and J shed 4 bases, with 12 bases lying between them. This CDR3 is CASSQLGENQPQHF. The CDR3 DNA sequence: TGTGCCAGCAGCCAACTCGGAGAAAATCAGCCCCAGCATTTT.

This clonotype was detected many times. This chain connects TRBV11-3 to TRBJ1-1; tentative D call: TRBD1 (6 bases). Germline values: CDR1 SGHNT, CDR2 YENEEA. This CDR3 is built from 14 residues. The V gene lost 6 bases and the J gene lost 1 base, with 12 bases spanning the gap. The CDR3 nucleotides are TGTGCCAGCAGGGGGGGGACAACGAACACTGAAGCTTTCTTT. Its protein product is CASRGGTTNTEAFF.

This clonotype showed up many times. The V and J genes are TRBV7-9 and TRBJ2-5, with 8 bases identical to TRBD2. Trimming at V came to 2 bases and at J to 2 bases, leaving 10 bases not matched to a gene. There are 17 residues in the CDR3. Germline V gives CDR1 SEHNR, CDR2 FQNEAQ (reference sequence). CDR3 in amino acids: CASSLRTSGPIQETQYF. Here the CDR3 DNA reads TGTGCCAGCAGCTTAAGAACTAGCGGACCAATACAAGAGACCCAGTACTTC.

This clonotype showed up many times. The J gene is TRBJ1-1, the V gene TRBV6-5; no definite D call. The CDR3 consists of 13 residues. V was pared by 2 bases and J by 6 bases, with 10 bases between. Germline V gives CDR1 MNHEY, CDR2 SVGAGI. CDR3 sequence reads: CASSYLSMAEAFF. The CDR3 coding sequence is TGTGCCAGCAGTTACCTCTCGATGGCTGAAGCTTTCTTT.

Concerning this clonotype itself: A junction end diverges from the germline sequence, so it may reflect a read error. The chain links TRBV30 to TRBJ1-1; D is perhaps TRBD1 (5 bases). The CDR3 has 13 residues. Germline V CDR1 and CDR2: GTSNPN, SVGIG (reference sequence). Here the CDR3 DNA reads TGTGCCTTCCTATCAGGGCCGAACACTGGAGCTTTCTTT. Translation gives CAFLSGPNTGAFF.

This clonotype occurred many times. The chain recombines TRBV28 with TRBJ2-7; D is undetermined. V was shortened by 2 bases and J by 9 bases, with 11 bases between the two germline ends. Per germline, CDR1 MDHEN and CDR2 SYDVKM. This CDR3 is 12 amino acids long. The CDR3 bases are TGTGCCAGCAGTTTAACGGCCCTAGGGCAGTACTTC. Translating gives CASSLTALGQYF.

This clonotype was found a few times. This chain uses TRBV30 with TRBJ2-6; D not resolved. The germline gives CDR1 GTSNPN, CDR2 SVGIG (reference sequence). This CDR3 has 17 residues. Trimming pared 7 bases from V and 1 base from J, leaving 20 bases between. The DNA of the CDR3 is TGTGCCTCCTCACGGTTGGCTTTGGAGTCTGGGGCCAACGTCCTGACTTTC. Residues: CASSRLALESGANVLTF.

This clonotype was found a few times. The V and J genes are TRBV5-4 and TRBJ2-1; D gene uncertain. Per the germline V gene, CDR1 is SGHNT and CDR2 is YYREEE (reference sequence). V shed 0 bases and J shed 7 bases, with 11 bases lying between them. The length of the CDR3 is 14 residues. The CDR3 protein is CASSLESRANEQFF. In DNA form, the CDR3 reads TGTGCCAGCAGCTTGGAGAGTCGGGCAAATGAGCAGTTCTTC.

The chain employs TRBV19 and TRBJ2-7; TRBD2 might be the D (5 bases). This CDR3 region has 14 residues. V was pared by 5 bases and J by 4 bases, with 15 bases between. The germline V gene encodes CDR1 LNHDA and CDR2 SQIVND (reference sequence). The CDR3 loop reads CASSFGLQGYEQYF. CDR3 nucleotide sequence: TGTGCCAGTAGTTTCGGACTCCAAGGATACGAGCAGTACTTC.

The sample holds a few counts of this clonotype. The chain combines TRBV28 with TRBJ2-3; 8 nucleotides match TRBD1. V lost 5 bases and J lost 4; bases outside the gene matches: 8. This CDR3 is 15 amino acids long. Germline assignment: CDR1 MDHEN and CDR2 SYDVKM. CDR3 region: CASSEDRVAPDTQYF. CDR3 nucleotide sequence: TGTGCCAGCAGTGAGGACAGGGTGGCTCCAGATACGCAGTATTTT.

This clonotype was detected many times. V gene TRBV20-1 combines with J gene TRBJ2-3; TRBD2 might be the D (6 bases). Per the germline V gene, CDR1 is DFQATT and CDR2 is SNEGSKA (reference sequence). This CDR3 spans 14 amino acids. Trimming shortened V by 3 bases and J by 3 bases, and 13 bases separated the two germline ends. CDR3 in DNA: TGCAGTGCTAGTAAGGAGGGTGGGACAGATACGCAGTATTTT. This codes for CSASKEGGTDTQYF.

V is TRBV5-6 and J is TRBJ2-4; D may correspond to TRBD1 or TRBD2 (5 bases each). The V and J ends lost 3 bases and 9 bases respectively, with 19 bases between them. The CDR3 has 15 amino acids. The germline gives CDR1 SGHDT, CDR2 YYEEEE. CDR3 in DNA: TGTGCCAGCAGCTCAGCAGGACTCAGGGTTGGCATTCAGTACTTC. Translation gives CASSSAGLRVGIQYF.

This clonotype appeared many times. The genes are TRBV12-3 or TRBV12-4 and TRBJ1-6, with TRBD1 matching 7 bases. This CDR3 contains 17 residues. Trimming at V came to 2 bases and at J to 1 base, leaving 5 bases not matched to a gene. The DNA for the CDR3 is TGTGCCAGCAGTTTATACACAGGGGCATCCTATAATTCACCCCTCCACTTT. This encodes CASSLYTGASYNSPLHF.

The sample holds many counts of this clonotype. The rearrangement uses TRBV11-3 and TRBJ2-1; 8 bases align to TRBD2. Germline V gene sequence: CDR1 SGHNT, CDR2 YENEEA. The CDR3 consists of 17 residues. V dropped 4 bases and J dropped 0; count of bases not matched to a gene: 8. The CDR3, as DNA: TGTGCCAGCAGCTCAAGAATTAGCGGGAACTCCTACAATGAGCAGTTCTTC. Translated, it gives CASSSRISGNSYNEQFF.

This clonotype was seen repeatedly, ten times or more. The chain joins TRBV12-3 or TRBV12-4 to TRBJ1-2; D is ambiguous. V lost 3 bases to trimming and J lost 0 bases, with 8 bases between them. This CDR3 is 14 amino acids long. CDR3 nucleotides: TGTGCCAGCAGTTTGTGGGGAGCTAACTATGGCTACACCTTC. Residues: CASSLWGANYGYTF.

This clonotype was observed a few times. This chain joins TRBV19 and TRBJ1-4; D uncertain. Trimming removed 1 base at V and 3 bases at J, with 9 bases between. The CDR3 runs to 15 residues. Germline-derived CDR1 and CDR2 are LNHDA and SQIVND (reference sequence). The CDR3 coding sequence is TGTGCCAGTAGTATAGCGTCCTTGCCTAATGAAAAACTGTTTTTT. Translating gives CASSIASLPNEKLFF.

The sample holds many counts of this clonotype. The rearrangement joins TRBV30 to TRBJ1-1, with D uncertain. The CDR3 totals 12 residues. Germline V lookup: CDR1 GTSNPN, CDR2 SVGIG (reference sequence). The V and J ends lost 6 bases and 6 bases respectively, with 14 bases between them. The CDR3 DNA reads TGTGCCTGCCAGTGGAAATTCCCTGAAGCTTTCTTT. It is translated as CACQWKFPEAFF.

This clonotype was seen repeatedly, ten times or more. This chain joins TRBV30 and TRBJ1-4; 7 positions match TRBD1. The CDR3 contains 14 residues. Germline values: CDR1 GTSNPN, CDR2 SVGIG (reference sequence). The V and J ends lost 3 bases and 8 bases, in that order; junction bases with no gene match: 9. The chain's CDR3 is CAWRLSGGDEKLFF. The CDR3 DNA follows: TGTGCCTGGAGGCTCTCAGGGGGAGACGAAAAACTGTTTTTT.

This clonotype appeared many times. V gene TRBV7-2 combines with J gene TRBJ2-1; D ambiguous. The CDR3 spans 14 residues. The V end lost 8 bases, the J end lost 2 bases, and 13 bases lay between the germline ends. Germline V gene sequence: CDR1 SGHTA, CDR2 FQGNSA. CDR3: CASSRLPTYNEQFF. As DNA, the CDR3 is TGTGCCAGCTCGAGACTCCCGACCTACAATGAGCAGTTCTTC.

The CDR3 DNA reads TGCGCCAGCACCTTCAAAGATTATTGGCATACCGCCCCCAATGAGCAGTTCTTC. Its protein product is CASTFKDYWHTAPNEQFF. The chain combines TRBV4-3 with TRBJ2-1; D uncertain. The CDR3 contains 18 residues. V lost 7 bases and J lost 6, with 28 bases in between. CDR1 and CDR2 (germline): LGHNA, YSLEER.

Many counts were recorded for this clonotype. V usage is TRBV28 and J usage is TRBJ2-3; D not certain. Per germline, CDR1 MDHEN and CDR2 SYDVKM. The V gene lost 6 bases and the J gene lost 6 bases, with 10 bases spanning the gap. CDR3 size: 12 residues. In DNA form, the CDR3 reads TGTGCCAGCAGCCCCCCCATCGATACGCAGTATTTT. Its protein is CASSPPIDTQYF. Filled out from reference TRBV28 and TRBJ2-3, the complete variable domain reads DVKVTQSSRYLVKRTGEKVFLECVQDMDHENMFWYRQDPGLGLRLIYFSYDVKMKEKGDIPEGYSVSREKKERFSLILESASTNQTSMYLCASSPPIDTQYFGPGTRLTVL.

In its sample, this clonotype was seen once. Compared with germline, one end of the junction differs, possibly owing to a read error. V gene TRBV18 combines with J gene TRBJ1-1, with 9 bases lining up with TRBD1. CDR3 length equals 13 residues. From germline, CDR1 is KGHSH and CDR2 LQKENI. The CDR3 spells CVTRTGENTEAFF. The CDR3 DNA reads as TGTGTCACCCGGACAGGGGAGAACACTGAAGCTTTCTTC.

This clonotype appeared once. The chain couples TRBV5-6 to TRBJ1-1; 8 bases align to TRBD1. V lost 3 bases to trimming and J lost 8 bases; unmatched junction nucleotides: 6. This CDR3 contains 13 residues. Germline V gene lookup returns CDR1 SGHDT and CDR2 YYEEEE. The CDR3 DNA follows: TGTGCCAGCAGCTGGGGAACAGGGGGGGAAGCTTTCTTT. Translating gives CASSWGTGGEAFF.